The 19 T cell receptor beta chains in this list originate from one sample, sequenced in a study of blood T cell repertoires in COVID-19. Repertoires were generated with immunoSEQ multiplex PCR, while TCRdb's copy carries only in-frame clones and drops some. The repertoire consists of 150,000 to 200,000 clones, with around 84% occurring once and the leading ten covering roughly 15%. Sequencing was carried out using PBMCs or T cells enriched from blood (not recorded which). Receptors originate from a man aged 50 to 59 who had recovered from COVID-19.

The chain recombines TRBV5-1 with TRBJ2-5; perhaps TRBD1 as D (6 bases). Germline loops: CDR1 SGHRS, CDR2 YFSETQ. The germline V and J ends were trimmed by 0 bases and 4 bases, with 13 bases remaining between them. This CDR3 has 15 residues. The CDR3 region has the DNA TGCGCCAGCAGCTTGGCAGGGGCCAGGGGAGAGACCCAGTACTTC. Its protein is CASSLAGARGETQYF.

This chain uses TRBV7-3 with TRBJ2-2, with 11 bases that match TRBD2. Germline values: CDR1 SGHTA, CDR2 FQGTGA. CDR3 length: 16 residues. Trimming removed 0 bases from V and 5 bases from J; junction bases left unmatched: 2. For the CDR3, the DNA is TGTGCCAGCAGCTTAACTAGCGGGGGGGCTACCGGGGAGCTGTTTTTT. It yields the protein CASSLTSGGATGELFF.

This clone occurred a few times. The chain links TRBV6-1 to TRBJ1-4; 7 bases align to TRBD1. The germline V gene encodes CDR1 MNHNS and CDR2 SASEGT. The CDR3 loop spans 15 amino acids. V dropped 2 bases and J dropped 4; count of bases not matched to a gene: 4. The CDR3 is CASSESGTVNEKLFF. The CDR3 DNA reads as TGTGCCAGCAGTGAATCAGGGACAGTTAATGAAAAACTGTTTTTT.

CDR3 sequence reads: CATSDRGLAGGPNEQFF. The DNA for the CDR3 is TGTGCCACCAGTGATAGGGGACTAGCGGGGGGGCCCAATGAGCAGTTCTTC. J is TRBJ2-1 and V is TRBV24-1, with TRBD2 matching 16 bases. The CDR3 contains 17 residues. The V segment lost 3 bases and the J segment 6 bases; nucleotides outside the gene matches: 4. Germline CDR1 is KGHDR and CDR2 is SFDVKD.

The J gene is TRBJ2-7, the V gene TRBV7-9; TRBD1 matches at 8 bases. Germline V gene lookup returns CDR1 SEHNR and CDR2 FQNEAQ (reference sequence). V was clipped by 5 bases and J by 5 bases; unmatched bases: 8. This CDR3 contains 14 residues. Here the CDR3 reads CASSTQGDFNEQYF. The CDR3 DNA reads as TGTGCCAGCAGCACACAGGGGGACTTTAACGAGCAGTACTTC.

V gene TRBV6-5 combines with J gene TRBJ2-1, with 7 nucleotides matching TRBD1. V trimming: 3 bases; J trimming: 8 bases; junction bases outside the gene matches: 7. This CDR3 has 14 amino acids. Germline V gene sequence: CDR1 MNHEY, CDR2 SVGAGI. CDR3 bases: TGTGCCAGCAGTTATCGGACAGGACAGGATGAGCAGTTCTTC. This encodes CASSYRTGQDEQFF.

The genes are TRBV6-5 and TRBJ1-4; D gene ambiguous. The V and J ends lost 6 bases and 8 bases respectively, with 7 bases between them. CDR3 length equals 11 residues. Germline assignment: CDR1 MNHEY and CDR2 SVGAGI. The DNA of the CDR3 is TGTGCCAGCAGCAAGCGGGAAAAACTGTTTTTT. This sequence encodes CASSKREKLFF.

The chain joins TRBV30 to TRBJ1-3; possible D gene TRBD1, 5 bases. The CDR3 extends over 13 amino acids. V was trimmed by 3 bases and J by 15 bases, leaving 21 bases between them. Per germline, CDR1 GTSNPN and CDR2 SVGIG (reference sequence). The CDR3 sequence is CAWSSLNDDSPYF. DNA for the CDR3: TGTGCCTGGAGCAGTCTGAATGATGACAGTCCATATTTT.

This clone was recorded a few times. V usage is TRBV3-1 (or the pseudogene TRBV3-2) and J usage is TRBJ2-5; D gene ambiguous. Trimming shortened V by 1 base and J by 6 bases, and 9 bases separated the two germline ends. Germline-derived CDR1 and CDR2 are LGHDT and YNNKEL (reference sequence). CDR3 length: 13 residues. CDR3 DNA: TGTGCCAGCAGCCAAGCCTACGCGAAGACCCAGTACTTC. This gives the protein CASSQAYAKTQYF.

The chain joins TRBV7-9 to TRBJ1-5; no clear D gene. Germline values: CDR1 SEHNR, CDR2 FQNEAQ (reference sequence). Trimming took 5 bases from V and 6 from J, leaving 11 bases between them. This CDR3 is 13 amino acids long. DNA of the CDR3: TGTGCCAGCAGCCTTACAACTAGTCAGCCCCAGCATTTT. Encoded protein: CASSLTTSQPQHF. Supplemented by reference TRBV7-9 and TRBJ1-5, the full variable domain reads DTGVSQNPRHKITKRGQNVTFRCDPISEHNRLYWYRQTLGQGPEFLTYFQNEAQLEKSRLLSDRFSAERPKGSFSTLEIQRTEQGDSAMYLCASSLTTSQPQHFGDGTRLSIL.

The genes are TRBV11-1 and TRBJ1-1, with a tentative D call TRBD1 (6 bases). Germline V gene sequence: CDR1 SGHAT, CDR2 FQDESV (reference sequence). This CDR3 contains 14 residues. The ends were cut back, 5 bases at V and 4 bases at J, with 14 bases in the middle. CDR3 nucleotides: TGTGCCAGCAGCCCTCAGGGGAGGGTCACTGAAGCTTTCTTT. Its translation: CASSPQGRVTEAFF.

This chain joins TRBV29-1 and TRBJ2-2, with TRBD1 matching 7 bases. The J segment lost 6 bases and the V segment lost 6 bases, leaving 4 bases of the junction unmatched. This CDR3 spans 12 amino acids. CDR1 and CDR2 from the germline V gene are SQVTM and ANQGSEA. The CDR3, as DNA: TGCAGCGTAAACAGGGGACCCGGGGAGCTGTTTTTT. Translating gives CSVNRGPGELFF.

This clone was observed a single time. The chain recombines TRBV18 with TRBJ2-5, with 9 positions matching TRBD2. The CDR3 totals 16 residues. V was pared by 1 base and J by 3 bases, with 6 bases of the junction left unmatched. Germline V gene sequence: CDR1 KGHSH, CDR2 LQKENI. As DNA, the CDR3 is TGTGCCAGCTCACCACTAAGGAAGCGGGGGGAAGAGACCCAGTACTTC. It translates to CASSPLRKRGEETQYF.

The V gene is TRBV6-5, the J gene TRBJ2-7; D possibly corresponds to TRBD2 (5 bases). V lost 0 bases and J lost 6, with 15 bases in between. The germline CDR1 and CDR2 sequences are MNHEY and SVGAGI. CDR3 length: 15 amino acids. The CDR3 sequence is CASSYSPSRPIEQYF. The DNA for the CDR3 is TGTGCCAGCAGTTACTCCCCTAGCCGCCCAATCGAGCAGTACTTC.

The V gene is TRBV6-5, the J gene TRBJ1-5; no clear D. CDR3 length: 14 residues. Trimming pared 2 bases from V and 4 bases from J, leaving 9 bases between. CDR1 and CDR2 (germline): MNHEY, SVGAGI. The CDR3 DNA follows: TGTGCCAGCAGTTACAGGGAGGAAAATCAGCCCCAGCATTTT. Amino acid sequence: CASSYREENQPQHF.

Comment on this clone: This sample includes further DNA sequences coding for the same CDR3. V usage is TRBV28 and J usage is TRBJ1-5; D is ambiguous. This CDR3 has 14 residues. Trimming cost V 3 bases and J 1 base, with 7 bases left between them. Germline V gene sequence: CDR1 MDHEN, CDR2 SYDVKM. The CDR3 DNA is TGTGCCAGCAGTTTTCAGGCCAGCAATCAGCCCCAGCATTTT. Translating gives CASSFQASNQPQHF.

This sequence joins TRBV19 and TRBJ2-3, with 8 bases fitting TRBD1. The CDR3 is 16 residues long. CDR1 LNHDA and CDR2 SQIVND come from the germline V gene (reference sequence). J was trimmed by 4 bases and V by 3 bases; bases with no gene match: 9. The CDR3 DNA sequence: TGTGCCAGTAGTATCGAACAGGGGGTGGGTGCAGATACGCAGTATTTT. Residues: CASSIEQGVGADTQYF. Together with reference TRBV19 and TRBJ2-3, the CDR3 gives the full variable domain: DGGITQSPKYLFRKEGQNVTLSCEQNLNHDAMYWYRQDPGQGLRLIYYSQIVNDFQKGDIAEGYSVSREKKESFPLTVTSAQKNPTAFYLCASSIEQGVGADTQYFGPGTRLTVL.

This sequence joins TRBV11-2 and TRBJ2-3; D perhaps matches TRBD2 (5 bases). Looked up from germline, CDR1 is SGHAT and CDR2 is FQNNGV. V was clipped by 5 bases and J by 0 bases, with 12 bases between them. The CDR3 length is 15 residues. This chain's CDR3 is CASSLSVPSTDTQYF. The CDR3 DNA follows: TGTGCCAGCAGCCTTAGCGTACCTAGCACAGATACGCAGTATTTT.

The chain joins TRBV30 to TRBJ2-7; 8 positions match TRBD1. Germline V CDR1 and CDR2: GTSNPN, SVGIG (reference sequence). The CDR3 totals 11 residues. Trimming took 5 bases from V and 4 from J; bases not matched to a gene: 1. CDR3 sequence reads: CAWDRGYEQYF. The CDR3, as DNA: TGTGCCTGGGACAGGGGTTACGAGCAGTACTTC.